This T cell receptor (beta chain) was documented in a study of blood T cell repertoires in COVID-19. Here immunoSEQ multiplex PCR was the method, and the copy in TCRdb shows in-frame clones only, minus some. The table lists hundreds of thousands of clones, about 89% of them singletons. The CDR3 sequence is 13 residues long. Per the germline V gene, CDR1 is SGHAT and CDR2 is FQNNGV. Trimming pared 0 bases from V and 3 bases from J, leaving 4 bases between. Sequenced input: peripheral blood. V is TRBV11-2 and J is TRBJ2-3; D is unclear. The receptor was isolated from a woman aged 45-60 years who had recovered from COVID-19. CDR3 sequence: CASSLDRTDTQYF. The CDR3 bases are TGTGCCAGCAGCTTAGACAGAACAGATACGCAGTATTTT.